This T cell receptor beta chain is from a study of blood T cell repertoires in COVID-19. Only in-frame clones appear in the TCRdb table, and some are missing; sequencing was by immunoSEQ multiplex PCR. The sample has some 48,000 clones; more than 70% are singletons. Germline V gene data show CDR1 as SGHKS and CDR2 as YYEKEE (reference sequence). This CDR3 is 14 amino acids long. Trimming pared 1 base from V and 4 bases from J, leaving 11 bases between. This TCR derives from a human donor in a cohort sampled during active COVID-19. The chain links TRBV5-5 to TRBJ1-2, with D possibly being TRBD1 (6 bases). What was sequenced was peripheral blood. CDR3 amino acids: CASSLRQESYGYTF. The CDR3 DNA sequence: TGTGCCAGCAGCTTGCGACAGGAGTCCTATGGCTACACCTTC.